Each of the 17 T cell receptor beta chains below was sequenced from the same sample in a study of blood T cell repertoires in COVID-19 (dated by TCRdb to between 2020 and 2021). Receptor libraries were prepared by the immunoSEQ multiplex PCR assay. What TCRdb holds here is the immuneACCESS table cut down to in-frame rearrangements. Part of the clones is not present; checked against another copy, under half of the missing clones reflect an unresolved V gene, and the others are unexplained. Recorded for this sample are under 110,000 clones; 71% of them occurred a single time. The top ten constitute 0.75% to 1% of the sample. The sample taken for sequencing was peripheral blood. These receptor sequences come from a human donor with acute or convalescent COVID-19. The donor label of this sample is uncertain.

This clone was seen just once. The chain couples TRBV3-1 (or the pseudogene TRBV3-2) to TRBJ1-2, with a possible D match to TRBD1 (6 bases). CDR1 LGHDT and CDR2 YNNKEL come from the germline V gene (reference sequence). Trimming shortened V by 5 bases and J by 8 bases, and 15 bases separated the two germline ends. CDR3 length: 13 amino acids. The CDR3 coding sequence is TGTGCCAGCAGCTCAACAGGGTCGAGGGGCTACACCTTC. Amino acid sequence: CASSSTGSRGYTF.

Turning to this clone: Other nucleotide sequences in the sample specify the same CDR3. The V call is TRBV5-1, the J call TRBJ1-6; weak D call: TRBD1 (6 bases). The CDR3 spans 15 residues. In germline, CDR1 is SGHRS, CDR2 YFSETQ. V was clipped by 0 bases and J by 7 bases, with 11 bases between them. The CDR3 DNA reads as TGCGCCAGCAGCTTGGCCGGGCAGGGGAATTCACCCCTCCACTTT. It translates to CASSLAGQGNSPLHF.

The V gene is TRBV5-5, the J gene TRBJ2-7; the D gene is possibly TRBD2 (6 bases). The CDR3 is made up of 15 amino acids. The V end was cut by 4 bases, the J end by 5 bases, with 19 bases between. Germline values: CDR1 SGHKS, CDR2 YYEKEE (reference sequence). The CDR3 region is CASSRSGGSWDEQYF. The CDR3 nucleotides read TGTGCCAGCAGCCGGTCCGGGGGTAGTTGGGACGAGCAGTACTTC.

The chain joins TRBV19 to TRBJ2-1; maybe TRBD1 (5 bases). The CDR3 covers 13 residues. Germline lookup yields CDR1 LNHDA and CDR2 SQIVND (reference sequence). Trimming shortened V by 5 bases and J by 12 bases, and 17 bases separated the two germline ends. CDR3 sequence reads: CASSPIYGARQFF. In nucleotides, the CDR3 is TGTGCCAGTAGTCCGATTTATGGGGCAAGGCAGTTCTTC.

V and J are TRBV7-9 and TRBJ2-7, with TRBD2 as a possible D gene (5 bases). V lost 6 bases and J 6 bases, leaving 12 bases between the germline ends. CDR1 is SEHNR and CDR2 is FQNEAQ in the germline V gene (reference sequence). There are 12 residues in the CDR3. DNA for the CDR3: TGTGCCAGCAGTATGAGGGTAGGCGAGCAGTACGTC. This translates into CASSMRVGEQYV.

The rearrangement joins TRBV27 to TRBJ2-1; 13 nucleotides align to TRBD2. The CDR3 covers 20 residues. Germline V CDR1 and CDR2: MNHEY, SMNVEV (reference sequence). After removal of 4 bases from V and 0 bases from J, the junction contained 12 bases not matched to a gene. CDR3: CASSSPGLAGFLSSYNEQFF. The CDR3 DNA follows: TGTGCCAGCAGTTCACCGGGACTAGCGGGGTTCTTAAGCTCCTACAATGAGCAGTTCTTC.

The chain links TRBV6-5 to TRBJ1-1, with D uncertain. The V end lost 5 bases, the J end lost 11 bases, and 18 bases lay between the germline ends. The CDR3 sequence is 13 residues long. The germline V gene encodes CDR1 MNHEY and CDR2 SVGAGI. CDR3 DNA sequence: TGTGCCAGCAGTCCAGCCCCTACACTAAGTGCTTTCTTT. The encoded protein is CASSPAPTLSAFF.

The chain has TRBV19 and TRBJ1-6, with a tentative D call TRBD1 (5 bases). Trimming removed 5 bases from V and 7 bases from J, with 18 bases in between. The CDR3 has 16 amino acids. Germline CDR1 LNHDA, CDR2 SQIVND (reference sequence). DNA for the CDR3: TGTGCCAGTAGTCTCCGGCGGGGCAGGACAAATTCACCCCTCCACTTT. It codes for CASSLRRGRTNSPLHF.

In this sample, this clone turned up once. The chain links TRBV11-2 to TRBJ2-1, with 8 bases identical to TRBD2. The V and J ends lost 1 base and 3 bases, in that order; junction bases with no gene match: 5. This CDR3 has 16 amino acids. The germline gives CDR1 SGHAT, CDR2 FQNNGV. The CDR3: CASSLARGELYNEQFF. The DNA for the CDR3 is TGTGCCAGCAGCTTAGCGCGGGGGGAACTCTACAATGAGCAGTTCTTC.

This clone has just a few counts. The chain has TRBV5-1 and TRBJ2-3; 8 bases are shared with TRBD2. V lost 2 bases, J lost 4 bases, and 9 bases stayed unmatched. The CDR3 totals 16 residues. CDR1 and CDR2 (germline): SGHRS, YFSETQ. In DNA, the CDR3 is TGCGCCAGCAGCTTTGGACTAGCTAGGGCCGCAGATACGCAGTATTTT. Translation: CASSFGLARAADTQYF.

The rearrangement links TRBV30 to TRBJ2-5, with a weak D call TRBD2 (7 bases). Germline V CDR1 and CDR2: GTSNPN, SVGIG (reference sequence). V was pared by 3 bases and J by 5 bases, with 16 bases between. This CDR3 contains 14 residues. The CDR3 spells CAWRGGGPVETQYF. For the CDR3, the DNA is TGTGCCTGGAGGGGCGGGGGCCCAGTGGAGACCCAGTACTTC.

This clone showed up just once. This rearrangement joins TRBV9 to TRBJ2-5, with 7 positions matching TRBD2. Per germline, CDR1 SGDLS and CDR2 YYNGEE. This CDR3 has 15 amino acids. V lost 4 bases to trimming and J lost 4 bases; unmatched junction nucleotides: 10. CDR3: CASSSLGGARETQYF. The CDR3 DNA follows: TGTGCCAGCAGCTCCTTGGGAGGGGCTAGAGAGACCCAGTACTTC.

Here the CDR3 DNA reads TGTGCCAGCAGCTTCAGGGGGGAAAAACTGTTTTTT. The encoded protein is CASSFRGEKLFF. This chain links TRBV7-2 with TRBJ1-4; 7 bases agree with TRBD1. The length of the CDR3 is 12 residues. Germline V gives CDR1 SGHTA, CDR2 FQGNSA. V was pared by 3 bases and J by 8 bases, with 0 bases of the junction left unmatched.

The chain recombines TRBV20-1 with TRBJ1-2; no definite D call. Germline loops: CDR1 DFQATT, CDR2 SNEGSKA (reference sequence). V gave up 3 bases and J gave up 4 bases, with 12 bases separating them. The length of the CDR3 is 13 residues. The CDR3: CSASRGGGYGYTF. CDR3 coding DNA: TGCAGTGCTAGTCGGGGAGGTGGCTATGGCTACACCTTC.

This clone turned up a few times. The rearrangement links TRBV5-4 to TRBJ2-1; TRBD2 aligns across 7 bases. With V trimmed by 4 bases and J by 0 bases, 7 bases remained unmatched. In germline, CDR1 is SGHNT, CDR2 YYREEE (reference sequence). This CDR3 has 16 residues. The DNA of the CDR3 is TGTGCCAGCAGCCCCGGGGGGTCAAGCTCCTACAATGAGCAGTTCTTC. Translation gives CASSPGGSSSYNEQFF.

This CDR3 is CASSPKRRVGETQYF. CDR3 nucleotide sequence: TGTGCCAGCAGCCCAAAGAGGAGGGTAGGAGAGACCCAGTACTTC. V usage is TRBV7-9 and J usage is TRBJ2-5, with D tentatively TRBD2 (6 bases). CDR1 is SEHNR and CDR2 is FQNEAQ in the germline V gene (reference sequence). Trimming shortened V by 5 bases and J by 4 bases, and 17 bases separated the two germline ends. The CDR3 sequence is 15 residues long.

The rearrangement uses TRBV6-5 and TRBJ2-1; 7 positions match TRBD1. CDR3 length: 13 amino acids. The germline gives CDR1 MNHEY, CDR2 SVGAGI. J gave up 6 bases and V 7 bases, and 6 bases lay outside the gene matches. Here the CDR3 DNA reads TGTGCCAGCAACGACAGGGCGGGCAATGAGCAGTTCTTC. The encoded protein is CASNDRAGNEQFF.